The present T cell receptor beta chain was sequenced within a study of T cells in narcolepsy (dated by TCRdb to the late 2010s). About the study as a whole: Patients with narcolepsy type 1 or type 2 (NT1, NT2) were enrolled in the study together with healthy control donors. To look for autoreactive T cells in narcolepsy patients that target self-antigens of hypocretin neurons (hypocretin, TRIB2), the study used TCR Vbeta sequencing to follow clonotypes in blood and CSF.

CDR3 length: 15 amino acids, cysteine to phenylalanine. Just CDR3 DNA is preserved here, 45 bases in frame from base 1. Trimming costs V 0 bases and J 7 bases, and their ends lie 13 bases apart. For CDR1 and CDR2, the germline V gene lists MGHRA and YSYEKL. Library creation used the immunoSEQ multiplex PCR assay. Here the immuneACCESS table is served through TCRdb, limited to in-frame sequences with V and J called. Missing clones are a known gap in these copies; in checked studies unresolved V genes cover under half, and the rest lacks a known reason. This sample gives around 30,000 clones in total; more than 65% of them show up just once. The leading ten clones occupy roughly 2% of the sample. Memory CD4+ T cells were sorted ex vivo from peripheral blood of narcolepsy patients and healthy controls for TCR Vbeta sequencing. What the authors observed across the whole study: Numbers of sequenced blood memory CD4+ clonotypes were comparable, averaging roughly 40,000 in patients and about 30,000 in controls. No sequences matching autoreactive T cell clones were contained in some blood memory CD4+ repertoires from patients and controls. According to the report, autoreactive clonotypes were detected serially in the blood of the same patients and of different patients, but not in healthy controls. Plots that compared CSF and blood CD4+ T cell clonotypes from the same patient highlighted HCRT-specific and TRIB2-specific autoreactive clonotypes.

With regard to this clone: There is no known antigen for this receptor. No base quality information exists; no much larger clone differs at one position.

The V and J genes are TRBV4-1 and TRBJ1-5; TRBD1 might be the D gene, on 6 matching bases. The sequenced material came from memory (CD45RA-) CD4+ T cells from blood. The cell subset or site label corresponds to: memory T cells sorted ex vivo from peripheral blood. The receptor's source is a human donor in good health. The DNA is TGCGCCAGCAGCCAAGATCTTACAGGGAAACAGCCCCAGCATTTT. Translated, this gives CASSQDLTGKQPQHF.